This T cell receptor (beta chain) was identified during a study of OX40 agonist ivuxolimab in advanced cancers. Trimming left V 3 bases short and J 5 bases short, with 18 bases between. From germline, CDR1 is SGHRS and CDR2 YFSETQ. The CDR3 runs to 16 residues. Generated by immunoSEQ multiplex PCR, the TCRdb table keeps only in-frame clones and is missing some. In the table there are tens of thousands of clones, roughly 90% of which are singletons. Whole-study findings and limits: The expanded peripheral T cells' antigen specificity was not determined. At doses 0.1 to 3.0 mg/kg, CD4+ and CD8+ clones expanded.

Worth noting for this clone: What it recognizes is unknown.

The chain recombines TRBV5-1 with TRBJ2-1, with D hard to call. This sequence originates from an adult with an advanced solid tumor such as melanoma, head and neck, liver or kidney cancer. The material sequenced was CD4+ or CD8+ T cells sorted from blood, taken in a trial of the OX40 agonist ivuxolimab. The DNA for the CDR3 is TGCGCCAGCAGCTCCATGGGTCAACTGATTCACAATGAGCAGTTCTTC. Amino acids: CASSSMGQLIHNEQFF. The full variable domain, with the rest looked up from reference TRBV5-1 and TRBJ2-1, is KAGVTQTPRYLIKTRGQQVTLSCSPISGHRSVSWYQQTPGQGLQFLFEYFSETQRNKGNFPGRFSGRQFSNSRSEMNVSTLELGDSALYLCASSSMGQLIHNEQFFGPGTRLTVL.